The entry below describes one T cell receptor (beta chain). The data belong to a study of T cell changes during pregnancy in multiple sclerosis. Assay used: immunoSEQ multiplex PCR; TCRdb lists only in-frame clones, some missing. Of about 30,000 clones listed, about 92% were seen once; the top ten hold about 0.45%. V dropped 2 bases and J dropped 5 bases, with 8 bases sitting between them. This CDR3 is built from 12 residues. The germline V gene encodes CDR1 SGHTS and CDR2 YDEGEE. This TCR came from a female donor with multiple sclerosis, enrolled in a pregnancy study. V usage is TRBV5-8 and J usage is TRBJ2-7; no reliable D call. Sequencing was performed on CD4+ T cells from peripheral blood mononuclear cells, taken after pregnancy. The CDR3 coding sequence is TGTGCCAGCAGCTTCCCACTTCACGAGCAGTACTTC. Translating it yields CASSFPLHEQYF.